This section outlines one T cell receptor (beta chain) sequence together with its context. This sample was taken from a study of blood T cell repertoires in COVID-19. In the study overall: The study drew acute and convalescent COVID-19 samples from the United States, Italy and Spain. The cDNA or gDNA used as material had been derived from T cells, B-cell-depleted T cells, or PBMCs.

Trimming took off 0 bases at V and 2 bases at J, with 14 bases between the two ends. Germline V lookup: CDR1 SGHNT, CDR2 YENEEA. The CDR3 has 16 amino acids. Authors' methods: Estimation of nucleated cell counts relied on the amplification of reference gene primers. Sequenced by immunoSEQ multiplex PCR; TCRdb stores in-frame clones only, minus some. From that table come the V and J calls and clone size; the DNA was used to work out D and trimming. Found here are under 200,000 clones, around nine tenths of them singletons; the top ten hold roughly a fifth. The receptor was isolated from a man aged 60 to 75 with active or convalescent COVID-19. The sequenced sample was peripheral blood. The rearrangement links TRBV11-3 to TRBJ2-7; no firm D call. CDR3: CASSLDSHSLPYEQYF. The CDR3 region has the DNA TGTGCCAGCAGCTTAGATAGTCACTCCCTCCCCTACGAGCAGTACTTC. The variable domain in full, completed from reference TRBV11-3 and TRBJ2-7, reads EAGVVQSPRYKIIEKKQPVAFWCNPISGHNTLYWYLQNLGQGPELLIRYENEEAVDDSQLPKDRFSAERLKGVDSTLKIQPAELGDSAVYLCASSLDSHSLPYEQYFGPGTRLTVT.